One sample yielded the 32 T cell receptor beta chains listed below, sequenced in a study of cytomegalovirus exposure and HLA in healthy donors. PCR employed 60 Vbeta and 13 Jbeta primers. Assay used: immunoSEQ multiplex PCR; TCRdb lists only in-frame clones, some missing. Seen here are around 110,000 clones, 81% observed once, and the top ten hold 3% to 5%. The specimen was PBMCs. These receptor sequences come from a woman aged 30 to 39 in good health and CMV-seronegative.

In DNA form, the CDR3 reads TGTGCCAGCAGTGCTACAGGGGGCTACACCGGGGAGCTGTTTTTT. Residues: CASSATGGYTGELFF. V and J are TRBV6-1 and TRBJ2-2; 9 bases match TRBD1. Germline-derived CDR1 and CDR2 are MNHNS and SASEGT. Losses at the gene ends were 4 bases for V and 3 bases for J; bases not matched to a gene: 3. There are 15 residues in the CDR3.

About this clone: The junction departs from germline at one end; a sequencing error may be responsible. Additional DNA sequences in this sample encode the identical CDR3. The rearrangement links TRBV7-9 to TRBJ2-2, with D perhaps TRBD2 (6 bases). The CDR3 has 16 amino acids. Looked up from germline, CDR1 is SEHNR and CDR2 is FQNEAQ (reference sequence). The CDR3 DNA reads TGTGCCAGCAGCTCGGGAACCGTCCTTCCGGGCGGGGAGCTGTTTTTC. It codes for CASSSGTVLPGGELFF.

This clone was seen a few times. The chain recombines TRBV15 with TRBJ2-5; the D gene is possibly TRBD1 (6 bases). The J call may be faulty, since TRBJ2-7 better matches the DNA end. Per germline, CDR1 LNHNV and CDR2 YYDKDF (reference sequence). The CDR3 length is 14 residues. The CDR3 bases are TGTGCCACCAGCAGGATTAGGACAGACTACGAGCAGTACTTC. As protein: CATSRIRTDYEQYF.

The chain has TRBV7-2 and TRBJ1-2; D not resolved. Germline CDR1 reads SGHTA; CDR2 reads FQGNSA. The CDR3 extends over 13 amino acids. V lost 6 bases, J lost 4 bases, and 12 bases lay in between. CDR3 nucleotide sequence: TGTGCCAGCAGTCGCGACGGGATCTATGGCTACACCTTC. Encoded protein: CASSRDGIYGYTF.

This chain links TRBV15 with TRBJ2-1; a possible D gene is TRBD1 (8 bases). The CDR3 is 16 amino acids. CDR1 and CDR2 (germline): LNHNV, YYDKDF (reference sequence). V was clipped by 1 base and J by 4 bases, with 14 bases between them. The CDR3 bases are TGTGCCACCAGCAGAGCCGGACAGGGAGGGTACAATGAGCAGTTCTTC. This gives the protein CATSRAGQGGYNEQFF. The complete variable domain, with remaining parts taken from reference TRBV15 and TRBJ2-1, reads DAMVIQNPRYQVTQFGKPVTLSCSQTLNHNVMYWYQQKSSQAPKLLFHYYDKDFNNEADTPDNFQSRRPNTSFCFLDIRSPGLGDTAMYLCATSRAGQGGYNEQFFGPGTRLTVL.

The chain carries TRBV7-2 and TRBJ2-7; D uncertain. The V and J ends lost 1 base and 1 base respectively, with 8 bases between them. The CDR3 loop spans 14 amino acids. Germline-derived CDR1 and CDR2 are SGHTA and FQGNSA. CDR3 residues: CASSLGRFSYEQYF. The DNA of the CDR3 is TGTGCCAGCAGCTTAGGTAGATTTTCCTACGAGCAGTACTTC.

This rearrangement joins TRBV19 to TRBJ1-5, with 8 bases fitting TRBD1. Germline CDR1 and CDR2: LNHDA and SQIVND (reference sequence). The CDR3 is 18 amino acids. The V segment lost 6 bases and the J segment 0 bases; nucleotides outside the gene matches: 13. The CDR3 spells CASSRSGGSKVSNQPQHF. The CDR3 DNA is TGTGCCAGTAGCCGATCAGGGGGCTCAAAAGTTAGCAATCAGCCCCAGCATTTT.

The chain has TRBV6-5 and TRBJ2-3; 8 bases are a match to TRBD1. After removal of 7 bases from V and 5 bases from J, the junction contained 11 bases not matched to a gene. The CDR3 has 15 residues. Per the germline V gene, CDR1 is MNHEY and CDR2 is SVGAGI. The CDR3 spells CASKYQAGGLDTQYF. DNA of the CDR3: TGTGCCAGCAAATATCAGGCAGGGGGCTTAGATACGCAGTATTTT.

DNA for the CDR3: TGTGCCAGCAGTGCGCAGGACAGGGGGGGCCAGTTCTTC. This encodes CASSAQDRGGQFF. This rearrangement joins TRBV28 to TRBJ2-1, with TRBD1 matching over 10 bases. This CDR3 spans 13 amino acids. The V and J ends lost 5 bases and 13 bases, in that order; junction bases with no gene match: 8. CDR1 and CDR2 (germline): MDHEN, SYDVKM.

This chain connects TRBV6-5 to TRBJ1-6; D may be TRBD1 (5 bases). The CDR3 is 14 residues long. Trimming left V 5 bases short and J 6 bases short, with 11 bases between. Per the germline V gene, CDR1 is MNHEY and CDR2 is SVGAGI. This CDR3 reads CASSNRQSNSPLHF. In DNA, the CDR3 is TGTGCCAGCAGTAACCGACAGAGTAATTCACCCCTCCACTTT.

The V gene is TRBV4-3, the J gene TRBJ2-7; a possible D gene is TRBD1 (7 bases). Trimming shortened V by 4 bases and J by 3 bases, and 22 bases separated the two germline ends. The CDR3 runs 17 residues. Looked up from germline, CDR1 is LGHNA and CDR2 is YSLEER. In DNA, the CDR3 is TGCGCCAGCAGCCCCCGGGCAGGGGGAGGAGGGATCTACGAGCAGTACTTC. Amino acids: CASSPRAGGGGIYEQYF.

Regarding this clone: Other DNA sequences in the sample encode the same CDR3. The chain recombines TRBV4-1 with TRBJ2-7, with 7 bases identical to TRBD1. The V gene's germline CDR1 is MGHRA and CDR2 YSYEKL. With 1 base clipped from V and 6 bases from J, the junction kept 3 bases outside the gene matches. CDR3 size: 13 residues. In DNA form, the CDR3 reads TGCGCCAGCAGCCAAGGGCAGGGGGTCGAGCAGTACTTC. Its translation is CASSQGQGVEQYF.

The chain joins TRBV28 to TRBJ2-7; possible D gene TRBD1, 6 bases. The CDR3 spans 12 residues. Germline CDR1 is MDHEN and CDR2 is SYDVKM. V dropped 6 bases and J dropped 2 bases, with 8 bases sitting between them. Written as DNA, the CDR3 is TGTGCCAGCAGAGAGGGGGCCTACGAGCAGTACTTC. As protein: CASREGAYEQYF.

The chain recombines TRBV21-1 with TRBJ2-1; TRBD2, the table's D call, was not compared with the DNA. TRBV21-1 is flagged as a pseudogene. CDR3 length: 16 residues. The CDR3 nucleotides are TGTGCCAGCAGCAATTGCCAACCAGGACTCTCCTGGGAGCAGTTCTTC. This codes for CASSNCQPGLSWEQFF.

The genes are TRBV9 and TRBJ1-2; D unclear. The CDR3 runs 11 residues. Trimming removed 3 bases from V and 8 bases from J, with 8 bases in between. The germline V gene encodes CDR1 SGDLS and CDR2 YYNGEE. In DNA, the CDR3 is TGTGCCAGCAGCGGACAAAGCGGCTACACCTTC. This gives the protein CASSGQSGYTF.

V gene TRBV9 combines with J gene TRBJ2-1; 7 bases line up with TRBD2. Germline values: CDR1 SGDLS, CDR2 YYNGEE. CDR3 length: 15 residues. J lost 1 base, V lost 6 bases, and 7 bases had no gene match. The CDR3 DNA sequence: TGTGCCAGCAATTTTGGGGAGGGATCCTACAATGAGCAGTTCTTC. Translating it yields CASNFGEGSYNEQFF.

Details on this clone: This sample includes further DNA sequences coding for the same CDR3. As DNA, the CDR3 is TGTGCCAGTAGTATAGCGGGAGCGGGTGCAGATACGCAGTATTTT. This translates into CASSIAGAGADTQYF. This sequence joins TRBV19 and TRBJ2-3; D perhaps matches TRBD2 (6 bases). The CDR3 totals 15 residues. Trimming took 1 base from V and 4 from J, leaving 12 bases between them. The germline CDR1 and CDR2 sequences are LNHDA and SQIVND (reference sequence).

The CDR3 spells CASSEANYQWVSTF. DNA for the CDR3: TGTGCCAGCAGTGAAGCGAACTATCAGTGGGTTTCTACCTTC. The rearrangement uses TRBV2 and TRBJ1-2; D gene uncertain. V lost 0 bases to trimming and J lost 14 bases, with 19 bases between them. In germline, CDR1 is SNHLY, CDR2 FYNNEI. The CDR3 spans 14 residues.

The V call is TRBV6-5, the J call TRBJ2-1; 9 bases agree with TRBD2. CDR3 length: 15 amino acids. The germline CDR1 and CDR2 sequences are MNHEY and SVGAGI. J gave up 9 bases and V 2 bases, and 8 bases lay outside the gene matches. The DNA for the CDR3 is TGTGCCAGCAGTTACGGGGCGGGGGGGGGCCGTGAGCAGTTCTTC. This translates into CASSYGAGGGREQFF.

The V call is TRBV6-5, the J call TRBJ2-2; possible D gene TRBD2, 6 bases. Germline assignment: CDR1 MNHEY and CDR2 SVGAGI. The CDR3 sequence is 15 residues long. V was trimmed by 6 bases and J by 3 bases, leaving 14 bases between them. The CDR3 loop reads CASRRGGEHTGELFF. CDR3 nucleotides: TGTGCCAGCAGAAGGGGAGGCGAACACACCGGGGAGCTGTTTTTT.

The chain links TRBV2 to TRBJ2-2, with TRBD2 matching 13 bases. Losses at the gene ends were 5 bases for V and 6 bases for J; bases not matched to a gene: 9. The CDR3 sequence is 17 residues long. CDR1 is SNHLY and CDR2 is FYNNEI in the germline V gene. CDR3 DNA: TGTGCCAGCAGTCAAGGACTAGCGGGAGAGGTGGCCGGGGAGCTGTTTTTT. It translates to CASSQGLAGEVAGELFF.

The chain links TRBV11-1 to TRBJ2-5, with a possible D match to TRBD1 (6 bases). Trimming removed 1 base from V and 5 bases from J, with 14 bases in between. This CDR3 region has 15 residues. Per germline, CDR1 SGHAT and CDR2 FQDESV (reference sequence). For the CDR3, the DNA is TGTGCCAGCAGCTTAGGAGGGACAACATCGGAGACCCAGTACTTC. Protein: CASSLGGTTSETQYF.

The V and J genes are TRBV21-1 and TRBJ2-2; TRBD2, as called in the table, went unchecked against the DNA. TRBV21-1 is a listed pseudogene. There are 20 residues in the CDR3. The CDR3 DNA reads TGTGCCAGCAGCAAGTCCCGACTAGCGGGAGCATTCACTAACACCGGGGAGCTGTTTTTT. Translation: CASSKSRLAGAFTNTGELFF.

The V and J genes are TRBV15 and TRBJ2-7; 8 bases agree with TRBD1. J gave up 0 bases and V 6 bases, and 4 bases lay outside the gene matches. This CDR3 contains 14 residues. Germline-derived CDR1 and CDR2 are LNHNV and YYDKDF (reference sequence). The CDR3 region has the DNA TGTGCCACCAGTAGGACAGGGAGCTCCTACGAGCAGTACTTC. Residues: CATSRTGSSYEQYF.

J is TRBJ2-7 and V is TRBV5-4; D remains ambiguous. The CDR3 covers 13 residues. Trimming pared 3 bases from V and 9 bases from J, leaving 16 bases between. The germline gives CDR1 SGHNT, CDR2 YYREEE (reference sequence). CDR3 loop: CASSSDGPTVQYF. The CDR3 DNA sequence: TGTGCCAGCAGCTCCGATGGGCCAACTGTGCAGTACTTC.

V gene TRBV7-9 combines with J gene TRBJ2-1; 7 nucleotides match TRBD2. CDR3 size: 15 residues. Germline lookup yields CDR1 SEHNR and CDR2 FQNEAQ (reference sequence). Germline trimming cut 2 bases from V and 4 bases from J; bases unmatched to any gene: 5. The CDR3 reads CASSLWRGTYNEQFF. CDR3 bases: TGTGCCAGCAGCTTATGGCGGGGGACGTACAATGAGCAGTTCTTC.

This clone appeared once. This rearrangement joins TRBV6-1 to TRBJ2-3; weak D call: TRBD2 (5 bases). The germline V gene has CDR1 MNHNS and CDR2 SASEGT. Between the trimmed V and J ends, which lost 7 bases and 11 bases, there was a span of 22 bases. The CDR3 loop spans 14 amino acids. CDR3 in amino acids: CASNPELGARGQYF. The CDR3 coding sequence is TGTGCCAGCAACCCCGAACTAGGAGCCCGGGGGCAGTATTTT.

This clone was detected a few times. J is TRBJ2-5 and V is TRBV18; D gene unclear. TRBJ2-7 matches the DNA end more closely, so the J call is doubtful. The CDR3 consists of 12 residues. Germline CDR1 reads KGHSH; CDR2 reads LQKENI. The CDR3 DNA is TGTGCCAGCTCACCTAGCTCCTACGAGCAGTACTTC. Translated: CASSPSSYEQYF.

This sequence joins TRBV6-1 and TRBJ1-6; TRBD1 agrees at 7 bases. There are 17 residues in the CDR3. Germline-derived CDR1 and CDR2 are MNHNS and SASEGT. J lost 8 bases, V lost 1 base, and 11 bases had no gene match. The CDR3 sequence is CASSEVWIAQGDSPLHF. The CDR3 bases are TGTGCCAGCAGTGAAGTGTGGATTGCCCAGGGGGATTCACCCCTCCACTTT.

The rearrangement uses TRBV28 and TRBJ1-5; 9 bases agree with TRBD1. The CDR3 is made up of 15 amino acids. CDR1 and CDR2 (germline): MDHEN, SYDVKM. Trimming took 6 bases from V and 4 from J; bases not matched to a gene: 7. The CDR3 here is CASRSPGQGNQPQHF. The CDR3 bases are TGTGCCAGCAGAAGCCCGGGACAGGGAAATCAGCCCCAGCATTTT.

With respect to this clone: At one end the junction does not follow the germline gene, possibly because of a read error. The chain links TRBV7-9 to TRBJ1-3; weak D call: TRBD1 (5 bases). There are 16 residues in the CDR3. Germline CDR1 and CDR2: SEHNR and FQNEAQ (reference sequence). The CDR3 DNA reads TGTGCCAGCAGCCAGGTCCTCGGGGGGTCTGGAGACACCATATATTTT. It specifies CASSQVLGGSGDTIYF.

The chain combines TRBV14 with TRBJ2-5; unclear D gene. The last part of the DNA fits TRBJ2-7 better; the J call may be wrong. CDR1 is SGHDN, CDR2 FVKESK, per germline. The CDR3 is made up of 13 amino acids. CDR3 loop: CASSPRWSYEQYF. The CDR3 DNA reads TGTGCCAGCAGCCCGAGGTGGTCCTACGAGCAGTACTTC.